One sample yielded the 14 T cell receptor beta chains listed below, sequenced in a study of control samples from healthy donors and cancer patients. The method was immunoSEQ multiplex PCR; TCRdb's version includes in-frame clones alone and lacks a portion of them. The sample lists tens of thousands of clones; roughly 90% were seen once. Sequencing input: PBMCs. The source of these receptors is a man aged 35 to 55 with colorectal cancer.

This chain joins TRBV29-1 and TRBJ2-7; 9 bases match TRBD1. CDR3 length: 14 residues. V was pared by 3 bases and J by 6 bases, with 9 bases of the junction left unmatched. Germline V gene data show CDR1 as SQVTM and CDR2 as ANQGSEA. The DNA of the CDR3 is TGCAGCGTTGAGGGGACAGGGATCAACCGCGAGCAGTACTTC. Translating it yields CSVEGTGINREQYF.

This clone has a single count. The V call is TRBV24-1, the J call TRBJ2-5, with 8 bases aligning to TRBD1. Germline V gives CDR1 KGHDR, CDR2 SFDVKD. The CDR3 loop spans 16 amino acids. The V gene end was trimmed by 4 bases and the J gene end by 2 bases; junction bases not matched to a gene: 8. The CDR3 spells CATSEQTGTGQETQYF. The CDR3 DNA reads TGTGCCACCAGTGAACAAACCGGGACAGGACAAGAGACCCAGTACTTC.

The chain joins TRBV10-2 to TRBJ1-3, with TRBD1 identical over 10 bases. The germline CDR1 and CDR2 sequences are WSHSY and SAAADI. The CDR3 sequence is 18 residues long. The V and J ends lost 8 bases and 5 bases, in that order; junction bases with no gene match: 18. CDR3 residues: CASPGLGPDRGQRNTIYF. CDR3 bases: TGCGCCAGCCCTGGACTGGGCCCCGACAGGGGGCAGAGAAACACCATATATTTT.

This chain links TRBV7-9 with TRBJ1-1; 7 bases agree with TRBD1. Losses at the gene ends were 7 bases for V and 5 bases for J; bases not matched to a gene: 4. Germline CDR1 is SEHNR and CDR2 is FQNEAQ (reference sequence). The CDR3 sequence is 12 residues long. The CDR3 reads CASTRTGTEAFF. CDR3 nucleotides: TGTGCCAGCACCCGGACAGGAACTGAAGCTTTCTTT.

V and J are TRBV25-1 and TRBJ2-7; D is unclear. This CDR3 is built from 14 residues. Trimming stripped 6 bases from V and 0 bases from J, with 12 bases between. Germline values: CDR1 MGHDK, CDR2 SYGVNS. Written as DNA, the CDR3 is TGTGCCAGCAGATCTGGCAGGTCCTCCTACGAGCAGTACTTC. It yields the protein CASRSGRSSYEQYF.

The chain employs TRBV3-1 (or the pseudogene TRBV3-2) and TRBJ1-1; D unclear. The CDR3 runs to 17 residues. Germline V gene lookup returns CDR1 LGHDT and CDR2 YNNKEL (reference sequence). Trimming removed 1 base from V and 1 base from J, with 16 bases in between. The CDR3: CASSQGTRLFENTEAFF. As DNA, the CDR3 is TGTGCCAGCAGCCAAGGAACCAGACTATTCGAGAACACTGAAGCTTTCTTT.

This clone was observed a single time. The chain combines TRBV2 with TRBJ1-1; a weak D match, TRBD1 (5 bases). Trimming left V 3 bases short and J 7 bases short, with 9 bases between. The CDR3 length is 12 residues. From germline, CDR1 is SNHLY and CDR2 FYNNEI. The CDR3 sequence: CASSDRDVEAFF. The DNA for the CDR3 is TGTGCCAGCAGTGACAGGGACGTTGAAGCTTTCTTT.

This clone was counted a few times. V is TRBV4-1 and J is TRBJ1-3; 9 nucleotides agree with TRBD1. J gave up 1 base and V 4 bases, and 17 bases lay outside the gene matches. Germline CDR1 is MGHRA and CDR2 is YSYEKL. This CDR3 has 20 residues. The CDR3 reads CASSLTGWDRDRWSGNTIYF. The DNA of the CDR3 is TGCGCCAGCAGCCTAACCGGCTGGGACAGGGATAGATGGTCTGGAAACACCATATATTTT.

V gene TRBV5-4 combines with J gene TRBJ2-7, with D uncertain. Germline V gives CDR1 SGHNT, CDR2 YYREEE (reference sequence). Trimming stripped 3 bases from V and 0 bases from J, with 7 bases between. The CDR3 runs 13 residues. CDR3 nucleotides: TGTGCCAGCAGCTCCCCAAGCTCCTACGAGCAGTACTTC. Its protein is CASSSPSSYEQYF.

With regard to this clone: The identical CDR3 is also encoded by other nucleotide sequences in the sample. The J gene is TRBJ1-4, the V gene TRBV9; D is perhaps TRBD1 (6 bases). There are 14 residues in the CDR3. V was pared by 2 bases and J by 7 bases, with 12 bases between. The germline V gene has CDR1 SGDLS and CDR2 YYNGEE. The DNA of the CDR3 is TGTGCCAGCAGCGTCGGGGGGCTCGGTGAAAAACTGTTTTTT. Protein product: CASSVGGLGEKLFF.

This sequence joins TRBV4-1 and TRBJ2-2; D is ambiguous. The CDR3 is made up of 14 amino acids. Germline lookup yields CDR1 MGHRA and CDR2 YSYEKL. The V gene lost 5 bases and the J gene lost 4 bases, with 11 bases spanning the gap. CDR3 sequence (DNA): TGCGCCAGCAGCTCGGCATGGGGCACCGGGGAGCTGTTTTTT. Its translation is CASSSAWGTGELFF.

This clone was seen only once. This chain connects TRBV18 to TRBJ2-7; 8 nucleotides match TRBD1. This CDR3 contains 13 residues. The germline V gene encodes CDR1 KGHSH and CDR2 LQKENI. V lost 4 bases and J lost 5; bases outside the gene matches: 4. The CDR3: CASSLGQGDEQYF. The CDR3 DNA sequence: TGTGCCAGCTCACTAGGACAGGGTGACGAGCAGTACTTC.

V is TRBV3-1 (or the pseudogene TRBV3-2) and J is TRBJ2-1, with 10 bases identical to TRBD2. The V gene's germline CDR1 is LGHDT and CDR2 YNNKEL (reference sequence). Trimming took 11 bases from V and 6 from J; bases not matched to a gene: 7. This CDR3 contains 13 residues. The DNA for the CDR3 is TGTGCCTCCGGGACTAGCGTGCGCAATGAGCAGTTCTTC. This translates into CASGTSVRNEQFF.

The chain recombines TRBV6-1 with TRBJ1-5; the D is unclear. The CDR3 sequence is 16 residues long. In germline, CDR1 is MNHNS, CDR2 SASEGT. V lost 1 base to trimming and J lost 1 base, with 11 bases between them. The CDR3 DNA sequence: TGTGCCAGCAGTGAAGTGGGCGGTCTAAGCAATCAGCCCCAGCATTTT. Protein product: CASSEVGGLSNQPQHF.